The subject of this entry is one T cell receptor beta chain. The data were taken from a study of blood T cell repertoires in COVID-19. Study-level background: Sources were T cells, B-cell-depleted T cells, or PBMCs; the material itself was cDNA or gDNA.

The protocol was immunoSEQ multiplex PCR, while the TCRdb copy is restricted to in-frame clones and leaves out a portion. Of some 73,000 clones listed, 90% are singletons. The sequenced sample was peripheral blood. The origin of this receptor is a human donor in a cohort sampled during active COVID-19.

The CDR3, as DNA: TGTGCCAGCAGTGAGAGGGGGTGGGACTATGGCTACACCTTC. It yields the protein CASSERGWDYGYTF. The chain links TRBV6-1 to TRBJ1-2; D is perhaps TRBD1 (6 bases). Trimming removed 3 bases at V and 3 bases at J, with 11 bases between. The CDR3 is 14 residues long. Germline loops: CDR1 MNHNS, CDR2 SASEGT.